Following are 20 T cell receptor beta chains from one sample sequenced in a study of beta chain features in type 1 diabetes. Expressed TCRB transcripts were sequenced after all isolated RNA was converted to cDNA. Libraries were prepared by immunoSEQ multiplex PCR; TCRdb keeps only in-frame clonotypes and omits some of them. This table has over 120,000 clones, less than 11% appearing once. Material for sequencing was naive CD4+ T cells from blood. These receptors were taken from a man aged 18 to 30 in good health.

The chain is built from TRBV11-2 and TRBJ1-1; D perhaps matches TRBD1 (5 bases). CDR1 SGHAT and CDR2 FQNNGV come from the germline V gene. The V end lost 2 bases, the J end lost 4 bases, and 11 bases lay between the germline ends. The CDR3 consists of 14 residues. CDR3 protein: CASSLNHGGTEAFF. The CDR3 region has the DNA TGTGCCAGCAGCTTAAACCACGGGGGCACTGAAGCTTTCTTT.

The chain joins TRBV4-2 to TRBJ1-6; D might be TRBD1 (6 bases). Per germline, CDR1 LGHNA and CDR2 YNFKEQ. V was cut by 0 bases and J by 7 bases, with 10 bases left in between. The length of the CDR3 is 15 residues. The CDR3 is CASSQDRRGNSPLHF. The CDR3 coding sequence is TGTGCCAGCAGCCAAGATAGAAGGGGGAATTCACCCCTCCACTTT.

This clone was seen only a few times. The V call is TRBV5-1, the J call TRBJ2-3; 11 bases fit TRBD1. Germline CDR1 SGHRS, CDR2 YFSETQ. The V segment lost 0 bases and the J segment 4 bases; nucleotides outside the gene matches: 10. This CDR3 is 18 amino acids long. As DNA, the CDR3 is TGCGCCAGCAGCTTGGGACGGACAGGGGGCATTCAGGCAGATACGCAGTATTTT. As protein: CASSLGRTGGIQADTQYF.

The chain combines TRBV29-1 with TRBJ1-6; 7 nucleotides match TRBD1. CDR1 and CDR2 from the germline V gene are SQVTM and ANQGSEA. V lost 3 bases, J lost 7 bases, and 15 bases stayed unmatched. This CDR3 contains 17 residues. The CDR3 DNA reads TGCAGCGTTGAGGACTTCTGGACAGGCCCCCGGAATTCACCCCTCCACTTT. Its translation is CSVEDFWTGPRNSPLHF.

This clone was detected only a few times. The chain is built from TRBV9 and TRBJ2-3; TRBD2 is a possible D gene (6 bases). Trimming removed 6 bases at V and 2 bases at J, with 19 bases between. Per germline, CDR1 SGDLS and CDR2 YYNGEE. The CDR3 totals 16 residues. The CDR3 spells CASNLGVRGLTDTQYF. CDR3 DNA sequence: TGTGCCAGCAATCTAGGAGTGCGGGGACTCACAGATACGCAGTATTTT.

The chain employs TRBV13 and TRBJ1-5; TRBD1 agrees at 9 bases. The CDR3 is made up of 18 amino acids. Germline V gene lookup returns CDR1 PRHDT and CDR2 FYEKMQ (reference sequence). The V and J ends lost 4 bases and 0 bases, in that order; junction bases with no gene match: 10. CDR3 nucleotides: TGTGCCAGCAGCTCGGACAGGGGTAGGACCTATAGCAATCAGCCCCAGCATTTT. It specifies CASSSDRGRTYSNQPQHF.

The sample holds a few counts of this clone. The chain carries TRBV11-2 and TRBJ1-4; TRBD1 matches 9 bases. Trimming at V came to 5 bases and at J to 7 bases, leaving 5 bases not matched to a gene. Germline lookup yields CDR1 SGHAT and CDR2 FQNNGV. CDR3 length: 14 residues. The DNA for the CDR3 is TGTGCCAGCAGCGTACAGGGGGCCGTTGAAAAACTGTTTTTT. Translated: CASSVQGAVEKLFF.

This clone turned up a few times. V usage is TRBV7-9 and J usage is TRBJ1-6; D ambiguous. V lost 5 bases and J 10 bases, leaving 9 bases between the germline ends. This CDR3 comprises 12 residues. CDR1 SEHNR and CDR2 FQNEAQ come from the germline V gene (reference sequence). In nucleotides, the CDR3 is TGTGCCAGCAGCCTGCCCGAGTCACCCCTCCACTTT. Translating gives CASSLPESPLHF.

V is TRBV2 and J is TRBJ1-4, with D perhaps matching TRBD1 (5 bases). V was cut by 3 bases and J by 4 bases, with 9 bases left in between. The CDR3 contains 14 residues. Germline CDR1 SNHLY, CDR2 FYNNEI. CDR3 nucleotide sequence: TGTGCCAGCAGTGAGGGGCAACATAATGAAAAACTGTTTTTT. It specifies CASSEGQHNEKLFF.

DNA of the CDR3: TGTGCCAGCAGGAAACCGGCAGGGGCCTACGAGCAGTACTTC. Translation: CASRKPAGAYEQYF. V gene TRBV6-1 combines with J gene TRBJ2-7, with a possible D match to TRBD1 (6 bases). The germline V gene encodes CDR1 MNHNS and CDR2 SASEGT. The CDR3 has 14 residues. V lost 6 bases to trimming and J lost 2 bases, with 14 bases between them.

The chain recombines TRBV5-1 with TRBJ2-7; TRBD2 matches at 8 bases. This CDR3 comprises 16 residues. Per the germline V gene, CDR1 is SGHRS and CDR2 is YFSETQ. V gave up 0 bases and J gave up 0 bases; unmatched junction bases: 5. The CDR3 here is CASSLDSGGRSYEQYF. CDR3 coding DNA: TGCGCCAGCAGCTTGGACAGCGGGGGCCGCTCCTACGAGCAGTACTTC.

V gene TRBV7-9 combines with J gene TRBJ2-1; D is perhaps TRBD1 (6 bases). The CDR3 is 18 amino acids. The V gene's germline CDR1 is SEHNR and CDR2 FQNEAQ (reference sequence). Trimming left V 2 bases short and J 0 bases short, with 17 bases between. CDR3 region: CASSLPRDNKNSYNEQFF. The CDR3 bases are TGTGCCAGCAGCTTACCACGGGACAACAAAAACTCCTACAATGAGCAGTTCTTC.

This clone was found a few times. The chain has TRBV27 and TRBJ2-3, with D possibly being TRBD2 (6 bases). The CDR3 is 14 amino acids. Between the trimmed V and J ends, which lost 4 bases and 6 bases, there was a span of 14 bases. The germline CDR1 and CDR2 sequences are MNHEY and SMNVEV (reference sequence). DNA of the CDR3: TGTGCCAGCAGTTCCGGGACTTTAGGCGATACGCAGTATTTT. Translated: CASSSGTLGDTQYF.

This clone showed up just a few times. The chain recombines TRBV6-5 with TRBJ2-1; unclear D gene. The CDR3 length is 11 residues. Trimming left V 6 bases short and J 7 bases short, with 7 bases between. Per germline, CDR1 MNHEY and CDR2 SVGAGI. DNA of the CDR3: TGTGCCAGCAGCCAGAAGAATGAGCAGTTCTTC. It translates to CASSQKNEQFF.

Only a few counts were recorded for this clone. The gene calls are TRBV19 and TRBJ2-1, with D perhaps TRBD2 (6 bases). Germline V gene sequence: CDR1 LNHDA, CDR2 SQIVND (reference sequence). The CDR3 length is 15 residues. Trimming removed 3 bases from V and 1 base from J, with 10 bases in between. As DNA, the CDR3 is TGTGCCAGTAGTATGCGCGGGGCATCCTACAATGAGCAGTTCTTC. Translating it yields CASSMRGASYNEQFF.

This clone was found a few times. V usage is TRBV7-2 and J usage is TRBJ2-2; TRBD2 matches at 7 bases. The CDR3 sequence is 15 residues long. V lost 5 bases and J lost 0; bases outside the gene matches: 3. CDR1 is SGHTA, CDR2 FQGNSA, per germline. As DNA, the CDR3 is TGTGCCAGCAGCAGCGGGACTCCGAACACCGGGGAGCTGTTTTTT. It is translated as CASSSGTPNTGELFF. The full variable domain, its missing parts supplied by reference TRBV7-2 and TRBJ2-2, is GAGVSQSPSNKVTEKGKDVELRCDPISGHTALYWYRQSLGQGLEFLIYFQGNSAPDKSGLPSDRFSAERTGGSVSTLTIQRTQQEDSAVYLCASSSGTPNTGELFFGEGSRLTVL.

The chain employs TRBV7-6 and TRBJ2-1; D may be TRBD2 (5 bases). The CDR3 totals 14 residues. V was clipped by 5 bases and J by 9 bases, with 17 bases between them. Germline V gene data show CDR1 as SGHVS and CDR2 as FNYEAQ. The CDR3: CASSPLGRGGEQFF. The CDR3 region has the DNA TGTGCCAGCAGCCCCTTAGGACGGGGTGGTGAGCAGTTCTTC.

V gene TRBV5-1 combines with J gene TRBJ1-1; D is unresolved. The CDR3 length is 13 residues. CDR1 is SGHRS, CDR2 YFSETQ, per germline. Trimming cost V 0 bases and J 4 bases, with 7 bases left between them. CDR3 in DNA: TGCGCCAGCAGCTTGGTGGGGAGCACTGAAGCTTTCTTT. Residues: CASSLVGSTEAFF.

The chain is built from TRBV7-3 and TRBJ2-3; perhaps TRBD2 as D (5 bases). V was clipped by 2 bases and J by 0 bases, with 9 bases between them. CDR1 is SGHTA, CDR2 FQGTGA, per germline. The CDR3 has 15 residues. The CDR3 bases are TGTGCCAGCAGCTTACTCCCGGGAAGCACAGATACGCAGTATTTT. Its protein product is CASSLLPGSTDTQYF.

CDR3 DNA sequence: TGCGCCAGCAGCCTGGGGACAGCTGGTCTGGAAAAACTGTTTTTT. It yields the protein CASSLGTAGLEKLFF. This chain joins TRBV5-1 and TRBJ1-4; 7 bases line up with TRBD1. Unmatched junction bases numbered 11, after V lost 4 bases and J lost 8 bases. The CDR3 totals 15 residues. Germline V gene data show CDR1 as SGHRS and CDR2 as YFSETQ.